This paragraph reports one T cell receptor beta chain. The entry originates in a study of blood T cell repertoires in COVID-19. Across the study: Material from acute and convalescent COVID-19 was sourced from the United States, Italy and Spain. In each case, the material was cDNA or gDNA derived from T cells, B-cell-depleted T cells, or PBMCs.

Some clones are missing from TCRdb's copy, which holds only in-frame ones; the method was immunoSEQ multiplex PCR. The sample has some 150,000 clones; roughly 80% are singletons. This CDR3 spans 15 amino acids. Trimming took 2 bases from V and 6 from J, leaving 13 bases between them. Germline assignment: CDR1 SGHTA and CDR2 FQGNSA. The clonotype was recovered from a human donor with acute or convalescent COVID-19. The donor label of this sample is uncertain. The sample consisted of peripheral blood. The chain couples TRBV7-2 to TRBJ2-2, with D tentatively TRBD1 (6 bases). The CDR3 DNA is TGTGCCAGCAGCTTAAGCAGGGGATGGGCCGGGGAGCTGTTTTTT. It codes for CASSLSRGWAGELFF.